This TCR beta chain was captured by sequencing in a study of cytomegalovirus exposure and HLA in healthy donors. The PCR made use of 60 Vbeta and 13 Jbeta primers. TCRdb's copy holds only in-frame clones and misses some; the assay was immunoSEQ multiplex PCR. The table lists about 190,000 clones, over 70% of them singletons. Whole-study results and caveats: Sequence variants that were highly shared formed a cluster that was likely a sequencing artifact.

This clone appeared a few times. Its matching antigen is unknown. CDR3 length equals 14 residues. This clonotype originated in a woman between 18 and 29 years old in good health and CMV-seronegative. Material for sequencing was PBMCs. The rearrangement joins TRBV12-2 to TRBJ1-5. TRBV12-2 is a known pseudogene. The CDR3 is CASRGRRDNQPQHF. CDR3 sequence (DNA): TGTGCAAGTCGAGGGAGACGGGACAATCAGCCCCAGCATTTT.